Below, 22 T cell receptor beta chains from the same sample are listed, as sequenced in a study of blood T cell repertoires in COVID-19. Only in-frame clones appear in the TCRdb table, and some are missing; sequencing was by immunoSEQ multiplex PCR. The sample holds about 200,000 clones, 80% to 90% seen once. The sample taken for sequencing was peripheral blood. The receptors come from a woman between 45 and 65 years old with acute or convalescent COVID-19.

The rearrangement joins TRBV19 to TRBJ1-2, with 9 bases identical to TRBD1. The germline V gene encodes CDR1 LNHDA and CDR2 SQIVND (reference sequence). Germline trimming cut 11 bases from V and 5 bases from J; bases unmatched to any gene: 3. The CDR3 spans 11 residues. DNA for the CDR3: TGTGCCTCGGGACAGGGATATGGCTACACCTTC. It is translated as CASGQGYGYTF.

This clone appeared a few times. The chain's CDR3 is CASSHGTSGGSYHRFTDTQYF. CDR3 in DNA: TGTGCCAGCAGCCATGGTACTAGCGGGGGGTCTTATCATCGATTCACAGATACGCAGTATTTT. The V gene is TRBV14, the J gene TRBJ2-3; TRBD2 matches at 12 bases. The CDR3 has 21 amino acids. The germline V gene has CDR1 SGHDN and CDR2 FVKESK. V shed 3 bases, J shed 2 bases, and the junction held 18 bases outside the gene matches.

Here the CDR3 DNA reads TGTGCCAGCAGTGTCATGGACAGGGGGCAAGCAGATACGCAGTATTTT. Its protein product is CASSVMDRGQADTQYF. This chain links TRBV6-1 with TRBJ2-3; 11 bases match TRBD1. The CDR3 spans 16 residues. CDR1 is MNHNS, CDR2 SASEGT, per germline. The V and J ends lost 4 bases and 4 bases, in that order; junction bases with no gene match: 7.

The chain joins TRBV19 to TRBJ2-3, with 10 bases identical to TRBD2. Trimming cost V 3 bases and J 2 bases; bases outside gene matches: 2. The V gene's germline CDR1 is LNHDA and CDR2 SQIVND (reference sequence). The CDR3 totals 15 residues. The CDR3 DNA sequence: TGTGCCAGTAGTATCACTAGCGGGATCACAGATACGCAGTATTTT. Protein product: CASSITSGITDTQYF.

This rearrangement joins TRBV7-9 to TRBJ2-7; 8 bases are a match to TRBD1. Trimming cost V 5 bases and J 6 bases; bases outside gene matches: 6. Germline CDR1 and CDR2: SEHNR and FQNEAQ (reference sequence). This CDR3 comprises 13 residues. For the CDR3, the DNA is TGTGCCAGCAGCGTGGGGCAGGGGGCCGAGCAGTACTTC. It codes for CASSVGQGAEQYF.

V is TRBV7-8 and J is TRBJ1-1; D is perhaps TRBD1 (6 bases). Germline V gene sequence: CDR1 SGHVS, CDR2 FQNEAQ. This CDR3 comprises 14 residues. V was trimmed by 5 bases and J by 0 bases, leaving 10 bases between them. The CDR3 DNA is TGTGCCAGCAGCATTGGACAGATGAACACTGAAGCTTTCTTT. It encodes CASSIGQMNTEAFF.

The J gene is TRBJ1-5, the V gene TRBV10-2; D not resolved. With 6 bases removed from V and 5 bases from J, the gap between germline ends came to 11 bases. The CDR3 loop spans 13 amino acids. The germline CDR1 and CDR2 sequences are WSHSY and SAAADI. The CDR3 bases are TGCGCCAGCAGCGTGACTAGAGATCAGCCCCAGCATTTT. Translated, it gives CASSVTRDQPQHF.

The J gene is TRBJ1-5, the V gene TRBV10-3; D may be TRBD1 (6 bases). V dropped 0 bases and J dropped 7 bases, with 10 bases sitting between them. The germline V gene has CDR1 ENHRY and CDR2 SYGVKD. The CDR3 is 14 residues long. Here the CDR3 reads CAISESLGGQPQHF. In DNA form, the CDR3 reads TGTGCCATCAGTGAGTCGTTAGGGGGACAGCCCCAGCATTTT.

The rearrangement joins TRBV18 to TRBJ1-2; 7 bases map to TRBD1. This CDR3 is 14 amino acids long. V gave up 5 bases and J gave up 6 bases; unmatched junction bases: 9. Per the germline V gene, CDR1 is KGHSH and CDR2 is LQKENI. Here the CDR3 reads CASSRDRYLDGYTF. Written as DNA, the CDR3 is TGTGCCAGCTCAAGGGACAGATACCTGGATGGCTACACCTTC.

The rearrangement links TRBV12-3 or TRBV12-4 to TRBJ2-2; D gene ambiguous. V shed 5 bases and J shed 4 bases, with 8 bases lying between them. This CDR3 has 13 residues. CDR3 sequence: CASSPVFTGELFF. For the CDR3, the DNA is TGTGCCAGCAGTCCCGTGTTCACCGGGGAGCTGTTTTTT.

J is TRBJ1-4 and V is TRBV2; TRBD1 might be the D (6 bases). Germline CDR1 reads SNHLY; CDR2 reads FYNNEI. The V end lost 6 bases, the J end lost 3 bases, and 14 bases lay between the germline ends. The CDR3 extends over 15 amino acids. The CDR3 DNA reads as TGTGCCAGCAGAGCCGAGGGGGGGCCTAATGAAAAACTGTTTTTT. Translating it yields CASRAEGGPNEKLFF.

Here the CDR3 DNA reads TGTGCCAGCGGCAAGGGGGCGGGGGGGCGCACAGATACGCAGTATTTT. Its protein is CASGKGAGGRTDTQYF. The chain combines TRBV4-2 with TRBJ2-3, with TRBD2 matching 9 bases. This CDR3 contains 16 residues. Germline V gene sequence: CDR1 LGHNA, CDR2 YNFKEQ. J lost 1 base, V lost 8 bases, and 10 bases had no gene match.

This rearrangement joins TRBV2 to TRBJ1-2; D not certain. The germline CDR1 and CDR2 sequences are SNHLY and FYNNEI. V lost 6 bases and J lost 6, with 8 bases in between. The CDR3 covers 11 residues. The CDR3 DNA follows: TGTGCCAGCAGGTTACAGAATGGCTACACCTTC. Translating it yields CASRLQNGYTF.

This clone is a singleton in its sample. This rearrangement joins TRBV25-1 to TRBJ2-2; no reliable D call. The CDR3 is 12 residues long. Trimming took 3 bases from V and 4 from J, leaving 3 bases between them. Germline lookup yields CDR1 MGHDK and CDR2 SYGVNS. The CDR3 DNA reads as TGTGCCAGCAGTGACTTCACCGGGGAGCTGTTTTTT. Its protein product is CASSDFTGELFF.

The chain is built from TRBV6-5 and TRBJ1-2; 9 bases match TRBD1. The CDR3 is made up of 14 amino acids. The germline V gene has CDR1 MNHEY and CDR2 SVGAGI. The junction had 6 bases not matched to a gene; V was cut back by 6 bases and J by 4 bases. The CDR3 region has the DNA TGTGCCAGCAGACCGGGACAGGGTATCTATGGCTACACCTTC. Protein sequence: CASRPGQGIYGYTF.

The genes are TRBV6-5 and TRBJ2-3, with 10 bases fitting TRBD2. The germline V gene encodes CDR1 MNHEY and CDR2 SVGAGI. CDR3 length equals 14 residues. The V gene end was trimmed by 7 bases and the J gene end by 2 bases; junction bases not matched to a gene: 3. For the CDR3, the DNA is TGTGCCAGCAAGCGGGGGGGCTTCACAGATACGCAGTATTTT. Amino acid sequence: CASKRGGFTDTQYF.

The chain carries TRBV7-3 and TRBJ2-3, with D maybe TRBD2 (7 bases). The CDR3 consists of 15 residues. V lost 3 bases and J lost 4, with 14 bases in between. CDR1 and CDR2 from the germline V gene are SGHTA and FQGTGA. In DNA form, the CDR3 reads TGTGCCAGCAGCTTGGGAGGGGGGGCCTCAGATACGCAGTATTTT. Its protein product is CASSLGGGASDTQYF.

The J gene is TRBJ2-7, the V gene TRBV15; 7 nucleotides align to TRBD2. The CDR3 consists of 14 residues. The J segment lost 5 bases and the V segment lost 7 bases, leaving 11 bases of the junction unmatched. Germline V gives CDR1 LNHNV, CDR2 YYDKDF (reference sequence). The CDR3 is CATKPTGEGDEQYF. In DNA form, the CDR3 reads TGTGCCACCAAACCTACGGGGGAGGGAGACGAGCAGTACTTC.

The chain couples TRBV5-1 to TRBJ2-3; 12 bases align to TRBD1. From germline, CDR1 is SGHRS and CDR2 YFSETQ. CDR3 size: 17 residues. V was pared by 4 bases and J by 4 bases, with 10 bases of the junction left unmatched. The CDR3 loop reads CASSLFRDRGLSDTQYF. CDR3 nucleotide sequence: TGCGCCAGCAGCCTGTTCCGGGACAGGGGGCTCTCAGATACGCAGTATTTT.

J is TRBJ1-2 and V is TRBV12-3 or TRBV12-4, with TRBD1 as a possible D gene (6 bases). CDR3 length equals 12 residues. The V and J ends lost 3 bases and 4 bases respectively, with 6 bases between them. CDR3 sequence (DNA): TGTGCCAGCAGTTTGACAGGCTATGGCTACACCTTC. Encoded protein: CASSLTGYGYTF.

The chain joins TRBV9 to TRBJ1-3; D gene uncertain. The V and J ends lost 0 bases and 6 bases respectively, with 19 bases between them. This CDR3 has 17 residues. Germline CDR1 and CDR2: SGDLS and YYNGEE. The CDR3 nucleotides read TGTGCCAGCAGCGTAGGAGGCTACTTTAAGGAGATAAACACCATATATTTT. It specifies CASSVGGYFKEINTIYF.

The V gene is TRBV7-7, the J gene TRBJ1-1; D is ambiguous. CDR3 size: 13 residues. Trimming left V 0 bases short and J 1 base short, with 3 bases between. From germline, CDR1 is SSHAT and CDR2 FNYEAQ (reference sequence). The CDR3: CASSLAGNTEAFF. CDR3 bases: TGTGCCAGCAGCTTAGCCGGGAACACTGAAGCTTTCTTT.